The 20 T cell receptor beta chains below were found in one sample sequenced in a study of T cell changes during pregnancy in multiple sclerosis. Only in-frame clones appear in the TCRdb table, and some are missing; sequencing was by immunoSEQ multiplex PCR. This sample has approximately 30,000 clones, with roughly 87% found just once. The material sequenced was CD8+ T cells from peripheral blood mononuclear cells, taken before pregnancy. The receptors come from a female donor with multiple sclerosis, enrolled in a pregnancy study.

The chain carries TRBV2 and TRBJ2-1; 11 bases match TRBD1. Germline values: CDR1 SNHLY, CDR2 FYNNEI. This CDR3 contains 13 residues. The ends lost 8 bases at V and 8 bases at J; junction bases unmatched: 5. The CDR3 loop reads CASSRTGGYEQFF. For the CDR3, the DNA is TGTGCCAGCTCGAGGACAGGGGGCTATGAGCAGTTCTTC.

The rearrangement joins TRBV7-8 to TRBJ1-2; D perhaps matches TRBD1 (6 bases). This CDR3 is 13 amino acids long. The germline gives CDR1 SGHVS, CDR2 FQNEAQ. The V gene lost 1 base and the J gene lost 4 bases, with 7 bases spanning the gap. As DNA, the CDR3 is TGTGCCAGCAGCTTAGGGACAGCCTATGGCTACACCTTC. This translates into CASSLGTAYGYTF. Based on the CDR3 plus reference TRBV7-8 and TRBJ1-2, the full variable domain is GAGVSQSPRYKVAKRGQDVALRCDPISGHVSLFWYQQALGQGPEFLTYFQNEAQLDKSGLPSDRFFAERPEGSVSTLKIQRTQQEDSAVYLCASSLGTAYGYTFGSGTRLTVV.

This CDR3 reads CASRGTEQEVFYTF. The CDR3 bases are TGTGCCAGCAGAGGGACAGAACAAGAGGTTTTTTACACCTTC. This chain connects TRBV2 to TRBJ1-2, with TRBD1 matching 7 bases. This CDR3 is 14 amino acids long. The trim removed 6 bases at V and 11 bases at J, leaving 15 bases unmatched. CDR1 is SNHLY and CDR2 is FYNNEI in the germline V gene.

The rearrangement joins TRBV7-8 to TRBJ2-1, with D unclear. The CDR3 covers 13 residues. Per the germline V gene, CDR1 is SGHVS and CDR2 is FQNEAQ. The V end was cut by 5 bases, the J end by 0 bases, with 5 bases between. The CDR3: CASSPSSYNEQFF. CDR3 sequence (DNA): TGTGCCAGCAGCCCCAGCTCCTACAATGAGCAGTTCTTC.

This clone was picked up one time. The CDR3 is CASSLPTLEETQYF. The CDR3 DNA follows: TGTGCCAGCAGCCTACCAACCCTCGAGGAGACCCAGTACTTC. The chain recombines TRBV11-3 with TRBJ2-5; D unresolved. CDR1 is SGHNT, CDR2 YENEEA, per germline. The V end lost 5 bases, the J end lost 5 bases, and 15 bases lay between the germline ends. The length of the CDR3 is 14 residues.

This chain links TRBV5-5 with TRBJ1-5; a weak D match, TRBD1 (6 bases). The CDR3 consists of 14 residues. Trimming cost V 4 bases and J 0 bases, with 8 bases left between them. In germline, CDR1 is SGHKS, CDR2 YYEKEE (reference sequence). The CDR3 loop reads CASSQTGSNQPQHF. For the CDR3, the DNA is TGTGCCAGCAGCCAGACAGGTAGCAATCAGCCCCAGCATTTT.

V gene TRBV7-8 combines with J gene TRBJ2-1; weak D call: TRBD1 (6 bases). CDR3 length: 19 residues. Per germline, CDR1 SGHVS and CDR2 FQNEAQ. V was trimmed by 5 bases and J by 0 bases, leaving 23 bases between them. The DNA of the CDR3 is TGTGCCAGCAGCGGAGAGAGGGGGACCGGGGTTGGCTCCTACAATGAGCAGTTCTTC. Translating it yields CASSGERGTGVGSYNEQFF.

This CDR3 is CASSLMGGGGNEQFF. The CDR3, as DNA: TGTGCCAGCAGCTTAATGGGAGGGGGAGGTAATGAGCAGTTCTTC. This chain joins TRBV7-3 and TRBJ2-1; maybe TRBD2 (7 bases). CDR3 length: 15 residues. V lost 1 base, J lost 7 bases, and 14 bases lay in between. CDR1 is SGHTA and CDR2 is FQGTGA in the germline V gene.

This clone was detected once. The rearrangement joins TRBV5-1 to TRBJ2-7; 8 nucleotides align to TRBD2. The CDR3 spans 16 residues. The ends lost 0 bases at V and 6 bases at J; junction bases unmatched: 11. Germline CDR1 and CDR2: SGHRS and YFSETQ. The CDR3 bases are TGCGCCAGCAGCTTGGATAGCGGGGCCCTATTTCGCGAGCAGTACTTC. Translation: CASSLDSGALFREQYF.

This clone appeared a single time. The chain links TRBV27 to TRBJ2-1; 8 positions agree with TRBD2. CDR1 and CDR2 from the germline V gene are MNHEY and SMNVEV (reference sequence). Germline trimming cut 3 bases from V and 7 bases from J; bases unmatched to any gene: 11. The CDR3 length is 16 residues. The CDR3 DNA reads TGTGCCAGCAGTTTTCCTCGCCGGGGGGGCCCAAATGAGCAGTTCTTC. Translated: CASSFPRRGGPNEQFF.

The V gene is TRBV11-3, the J gene TRBJ2-1; D is perhaps TRBD1 (6 bases). This CDR3 comprises 16 residues. The ends were cut back, 5 bases at V and 0 bases at J, with 14 bases in the middle. Germline CDR1 and CDR2: SGHNT and YENEEA. CDR3 bases: TGTGCCAGCAGCCCCCGAAGGGGGACCTCCTACAATGAGCAGTTCTTC. Protein sequence: CASSPRRGTSYNEQFF. The whole variable domain, remainder taken from reference TRBV11-3 and TRBJ2-1, is EAGVVQSPRYKIIEKKQPVAFWCNPISGHNTLYWYLQNLGQGPELLIRYENEEAVDDSQLPKDRFSAERLKGVDSTLKIQPAELGDSAVYLCASSPRRGTSYNEQFFGPGTRLTVL.

The V gene is TRBV15, the J gene TRBJ2-1; 13 bases are a match to TRBD2. The CDR3 runs 16 residues. V shed 4 bases and J 6 bases; nucleotides not matched to a gene: 6. CDR1 and CDR2 from the germline V gene are LNHNV and YYDKDF (reference sequence). CDR3 coding DNA: TGTGCCACCAGCATGACTAGCGGGGGGCCGCGCAATGAGCAGTTCTTC. It specifies CATSMTSGGPRNEQFF.

This rearrangement joins TRBV30 to TRBJ1-1; D gene ambiguous. The CDR3 is made up of 13 amino acids. Germline loops: CDR1 GTSNPN, CDR2 SVGIG (reference sequence). Trimming left V 4 bases short and J 4 bases short, with 13 bases between. CDR3 bases: TGTGCCTGGAACATGGGAGTTGGCACTGAAGCTTTCTTT. Its protein is CAWNMGVGTEAFF.

The V call is TRBV10-2, the J call TRBJ2-3, with no clear D. The V gene lost 6 bases and the J gene lost 3 bases, with 10 bases spanning the gap. Per the germline V gene, CDR1 is WSHSY and CDR2 is SAAADI. This CDR3 has 13 residues. The chain's CDR3 is CASRGETTDTQYF. CDR3 sequence (DNA): TGCGCCAGCAGAGGAGAAACGACAGATACGCAGTATTTT.

The V and J genes are TRBV28 and TRBJ1-2, with D possibly being TRBD1 (6 bases). CDR3 length: 13 residues. With 7 bases removed from V and 8 bases from J, the gap between germline ends came to 17 bases. CDR1 is MDHEN, CDR2 SYDVKM, per germline. This CDR3 reads CASKIQGSRGYTF. Written as DNA, the CDR3 is TGTGCCAGCAAAATACAGGGATCTAGGGGCTACACCTTC.

This chain links TRBV9 with TRBJ2-1, with 9 bases lining up with TRBD2. The CDR3 is made up of 15 amino acids. The V gene end was trimmed by 1 base and the J gene end by 7 bases; junction bases not matched to a gene: 6. From germline, CDR1 is SGDLS and CDR2 YYNGEE. The CDR3 sequence: CASSVLAGVRNEQFF. CDR3 coding DNA: TGTGCCAGCAGCGTATTAGCGGGAGTTAGAAATGAGCAGTTCTTC.

The chain carries TRBV30 and TRBJ2-3, with 8 bases matching TRBD2. Germline lookup yields CDR1 GTSNPN and CDR2 SVGIG (reference sequence). This CDR3 contains 15 residues. The ends lost 1 base at V and 2 bases at J; junction bases unmatched: 5. The CDR3 bases are TGTGCCTGGAGTGATTTAGCGGGGTTCACAGATACGCAGTATTTT. Residues: CAWSDLAGFTDTQYF.

CDR3 amino acids: CASSRGTSGVGDTQYF. In nucleotides, the CDR3 is TGTGCCAGCAGCCGAGGGACTAGCGGGGTTGGTGATACGCAGTATTTT. This chain uses TRBV7-3 with TRBJ2-3, with TRBD2 matching 13 bases. V lost 5 bases to trimming and J lost 6 bases; unmatched junction nucleotides: 8. The CDR3 length is 16 residues. The germline gives CDR1 SGHTA, CDR2 FQGTGA.

This clone was seen only once. V usage is TRBV2 and J usage is TRBJ1-6; D call uncertain. This CDR3 comprises 14 residues. Germline CDR1 and CDR2: SNHLY and FYNNEI. V was trimmed by 7 bases and J by 2 bases, leaving 9 bases between them. CDR3 coding DNA: TGTGCCAGCATGGGCAGGACCTATAATTCACCCCTCCACTTT. Its protein product is CASMGRTYNSPLHF.

The gene calls are TRBV7-3 and TRBJ2-3, with TRBD2 matching 9 bases. The length of the CDR3 is 15 residues. Trimming took 3 bases from V and 2 from J; bases not matched to a gene: 3. Germline CDR1 and CDR2: SGHTA and FQGTGA. CDR3 sequence: CASSFGGGATDTQYF. CDR3 DNA sequence: TGTGCCAGCAGCTTCGGCGGGGGGGCCACAGATACGCAGTATTTT.